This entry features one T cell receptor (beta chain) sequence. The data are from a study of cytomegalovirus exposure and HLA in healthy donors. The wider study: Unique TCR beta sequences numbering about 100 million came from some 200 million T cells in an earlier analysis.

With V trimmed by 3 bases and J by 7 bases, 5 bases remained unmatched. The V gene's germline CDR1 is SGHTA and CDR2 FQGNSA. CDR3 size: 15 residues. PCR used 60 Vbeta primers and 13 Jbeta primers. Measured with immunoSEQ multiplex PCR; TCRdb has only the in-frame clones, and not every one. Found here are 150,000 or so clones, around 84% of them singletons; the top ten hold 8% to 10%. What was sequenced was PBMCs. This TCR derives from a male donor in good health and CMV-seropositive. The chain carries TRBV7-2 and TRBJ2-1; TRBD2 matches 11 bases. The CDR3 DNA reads TGTGCCAGCAGCTTTTGGTTAGCGGGAGGGAATGAGCAGTTCTTC. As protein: CASSFWLAGGNEQFF. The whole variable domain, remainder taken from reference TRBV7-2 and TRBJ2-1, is GAGVSQSPSNKVTEKGKDVELRCDPISGHTALYWYRQSLGQGLEFLIYFQGNSAPDKSGLPSDRFSAERTGGSVSTLTIQRTQQEDSAVYLCASSFWLAGGNEQFFGPGTRLTVL.